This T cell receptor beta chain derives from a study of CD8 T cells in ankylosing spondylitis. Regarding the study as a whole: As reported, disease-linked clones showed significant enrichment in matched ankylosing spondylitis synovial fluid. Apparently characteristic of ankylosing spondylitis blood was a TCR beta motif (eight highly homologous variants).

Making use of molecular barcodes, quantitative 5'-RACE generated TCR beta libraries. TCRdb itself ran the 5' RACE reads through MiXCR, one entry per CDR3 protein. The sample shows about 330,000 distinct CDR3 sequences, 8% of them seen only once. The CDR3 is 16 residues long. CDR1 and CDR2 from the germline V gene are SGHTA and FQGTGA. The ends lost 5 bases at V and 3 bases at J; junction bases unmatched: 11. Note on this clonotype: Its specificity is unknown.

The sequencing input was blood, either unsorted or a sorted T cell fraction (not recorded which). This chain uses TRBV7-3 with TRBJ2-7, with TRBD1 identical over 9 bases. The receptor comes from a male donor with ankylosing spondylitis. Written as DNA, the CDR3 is TGTGCCAGCAGCCTATATGGGGGACAGGGTAGCTACGAGCAGTACTTC. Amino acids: CASSLYGGQGSYEQYF. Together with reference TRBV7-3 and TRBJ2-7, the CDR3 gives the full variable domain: GAGVSQTPSNKVTEKGKYVELRCDPISGHTALYWYRQSLGQGPEFLIYFQGTGAADDSGLPNDRFFAVRPEGSVSTLKIQRTERGDSAVYLCASSLYGGQGSYEQYFGPGTRLTVT.